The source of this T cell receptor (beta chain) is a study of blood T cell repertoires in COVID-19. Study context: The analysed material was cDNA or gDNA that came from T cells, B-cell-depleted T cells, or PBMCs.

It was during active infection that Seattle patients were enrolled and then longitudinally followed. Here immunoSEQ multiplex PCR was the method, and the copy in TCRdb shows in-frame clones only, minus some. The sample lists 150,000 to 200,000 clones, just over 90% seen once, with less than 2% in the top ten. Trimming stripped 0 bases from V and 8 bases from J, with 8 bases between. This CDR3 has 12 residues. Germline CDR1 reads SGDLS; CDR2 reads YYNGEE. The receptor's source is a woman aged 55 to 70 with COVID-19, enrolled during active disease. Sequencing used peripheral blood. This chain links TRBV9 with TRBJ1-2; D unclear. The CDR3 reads CASSVDSEGYTF. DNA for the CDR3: TGTGCCAGCAGCGTAGACAGTGAGGGCTACACCTTC.